A selection of T cell receptor beta chains follows, all from one sample in a study of cytomegalovirus exposure and HLA in healthy donors. The assay was immunoSEQ multiplex PCR, and TCRdb's table has in-frame clones only and misses some. The sample lists approximately 170,000 clones, approximately 75% occurring once. What was sequenced was PBMCs. The receptor set was obtained from a man between 25 and 39 years old in good health and CMV-seropositive. Both conserved end residues are part of each CDR3. Fields, in order: J gene, V gene, clone size, D gene, CDR3 protein, CDR3 DNA. The D gene is left open where the match is weak. Clone size is stated in some rows and not others, as once, few, many or a class when expanded.

TRBJ2-7,TRBV4-2,NA,TRBD2,CASSQQPSSGPTFYEQYF,TGTGCCAGCAGCCAACAACCCTCTAGCGGGCCGACTTTCTACGAGCAGTACTTC
TRBJ2-7,TRBV27,NA,TRBD1,CASSLKAGQGYEQYF,TGTGCCAGCAGTTTAAAGGCGGGACAGGGCTACGAGCAGTACTTC
TRBJ2-7,TRBV10-3,NA,TRBD2,CAIGTSGSHEQYF,TGTGCCATCGGAACTAGCGGGAGTCACGAGCAGTACTTC
TRBJ2-7,TRBV10-3,NA,NA,CAIRVDRRGDYEQYF,TGTGCCATCAGGGTAGACAGGCGAGGCGACTACGAGCAGTACTTC
TRBJ1-3,TRBV6-1,NA,NA,CASCRKGLAGNTIYF,TGTGCCAGCTGCCGCAAGGGGCTAGCTGGAAACACCATATATTTT
TRBJ1-1,TRBV4-1,NA,NA,CASSLTILRGPNTEAFF,TGCGCCAGCAGCCTTACTATCTTGCGGGGCCCGAACACTGAAGCTTTCTTT
TRBJ2-1,TRBV10-3,NA,TRBD1,CAISGAGGRNEQFF,TGTGCCATCAGTGGCGCAGGGGGCAGAAATGAGCAGTTCTTC
TRBJ2-5,TRBV4-3,few,TRBD2,CASSQETSGAQETQYF,TGCGCCAGCAGCCAAGAAACCAGCGGGGCCCAAGAGACCCAGTACTTC
TRBJ2-1,TRBV7-9,NA,TRBD1,CASSEGALMGSSYNEQFF,TGTGCCAGCAGCGAGGGGGCCCTCATGGGAAGCTCCTACAATGAGCAGTTCTTC
TRBJ2-7,TRBV21-1,NA,NA,CASSPSPGAREREVYEQYF,TGTGCCAGCAGCCCCTCCCCGGGGGCGAGGGAGCGGGAGGTTTACGAGCAGTACTTC
TRBJ1-2,TRBV7-3,once,TRBD1,CASSSQGPRDRHYTF,TGTGCCAGCAGCTCACAAGGCCCCCGGGACAGGCACTACACCTTC
TRBJ1-1,TRBV28,NA,NA,CASSRLHPPTEAFF,TGTGCCAGCAGCCGATTACACCCGCCCACTGAAGCTTTCTTT
TRBJ1-1,TRBV2,once,TRBD1,CASSLQQTGGGEAFF,TGTGCCAGCAGTCTTCAGCAGACAGGGGGCGGTGAAGCTTTCTTT
TRBJ2-4,TRBV6-1,NA,TRBD1,CASSSGTGGNIQYF,TGTGCCAGCAGTTCGGGGACAGGGGGAAACATTCAGTACTTC
TRBJ2-3,TRBV11-2,NA,NA,CASSPNAGATTDTQYF,TGTGCCAGCAGCCCCAATGCGGGGGCGACCACAGATACGCAGTATTTT
TRBJ1-6,TRBV7-8,NA,TRBD1,CASSTVTGGMVYNSPLHF,TGTGCCAGCAGCACCGTGACAGGGGGGATGGTGTATAATTCACCCCTCCACTTT
TRBJ2-7,TRBV11-2,NA,TRBD1,CASSLGQGAHEQYF,TGTGCCAGCAGCTTAGGACAGGGGGCACACGAGCAGTACTTC
TRBJ2-7,TRBV19,NA,TRBD1,CASSILGTGRHEQYF,TGTGCCAGTAGTATTCTGGGGACAGGGCGACACGAGCAGTACTTC
TRBJ1-2,TRBV2,NA,NA,CASSPPGGYTF,TGTGCCAGCAGCCCCCCAGGAGGCTACACCTTC
TRBJ2-3,TRBV25-1,few,TRBD2,CASRLGGGGTDTQYF,TGTGCCAGCAGGCTGGGTGGGGGGGGGACAGATACGCAGTATTTT
TRBJ1-3,TRBV5-1,NA,TRBD1,CASSRDGQGGNTIYF,TGCGCCAGCAGCCGGGACGGACAGGGCGGAAACACCATATATTTT
TRBJ2-4,TRBV5-4,NA,TRBD2,CASSLVASGGPAKNIQYF,TGTGCCAGCAGCTTGGTGGCTAGCGGGGGCCCAGCCAAAAACATTCAGTACTTC
TRBJ1-3,TRBV6-5,NA,TRBD1,CASSSDRRNTIYF,TGTGCCAGCAGTTCGGACAGGAGAAACACCATATATTTT
TRBJ2-7,TRBV6-5,NA,NA,CASSDGVSYEQYF,TGTGCCAGCAGTGACGGGGTGTCCTACGAGCAGTACTTC
TRBJ2-7,TRBV6-1,NA,NA,CASSEARWGDFSYEQYF,TGTGCCAGCAGTGAAGCGCGTTGGGGGGACTTCTCCTACGAGCAGTACTTC
TRBJ2-5,TRBV6-5,NA,TRBD1,CASRQGPGETQYF,TGTGCCAGCAGACAGGGGCCCGGTGAGACCCAGTACTTC
TRBJ1-2,TRBV5-1,NA,NA,CASRGERGGYTF,TGCGCCAGCCGGGGCGAGCGGGGCGGCTACACCTTC
TRBJ1-2,TRBV6-5,once,NA,CASSYSGGGGYTF,TGTGCCAGCAGTTACTCCGGGGGTGGCGGCTACACCTTC
TRBJ2-7,TRBV5-5,NA,NA,CASSLGQTFYEQYF,TGTGCCAGCAGCTTGGGTCAGACATTCTACGAGCAGTACTTC
TRBJ2-6,TRBV28,NA,NA,CATRDKAGANVLTF,TGTGCCACTCGGGACAAGGCCGGGGCCAACGTCCTGACTTTC
TRBJ1-5,TRBV28,few,NA,CASSPQTASNQPQHF,TGTGCCAGCAGTCCGCAGACAGCGAGCAATCAGCCCCAGCATTTT
TRBJ1-2,TRBV28,NA,TRBD1,CASSSPGTGGDYGYTF,TGTGCCAGCAGTTCGCCAGGGACAGGGGGCGACTATGGCTACACCTTC
TRBJ2-1,TRBV6-6,NA,TRBD1,CASSYTGGQGHNEQFF,TGTGCCAGCAGTTACACAGGGGGCCAGGGGCACAATGAGCAGTTCTTC
TRBJ1-5,TRBV5-1,NA,NA,CASSMTGGSNQPQHF,TGCGCCAGCAGCATGACAGGCGGGAGCAATCAGCCCCAGCATTTT
TRBJ2-2,TRBV29-1,once,NA,CSVAPSNTGELFF,TGCAGCGTAGCGCCTTCGAACACCGGGGAGCTGTTTTTT